The 29 T cell receptor beta chains given below trace back to one sample, sequenced in a study of lung T cells in sarcoidosis with Löfgren's syndrome. TCRdb called the reads again in MiXCR, with one record for every CDR3 protein. This sample has 50,000 to 65,000 distinct CDR3 sequences, with roughly 20% found just once. The sample consisted of CD4+ T cells from PBMCs. The receptors originated from a human donor with sarcoidosis (Löfgren's syndrome or another form), or a control subject (not recorded which).

The gene calls are TRBV7-9 and TRBJ1-1; D perhaps matches TRBD1 (5 bases). V was trimmed by 6 bases and J by 8 bases, leaving 13 bases between them. Germline V gene data show CDR1 as SEHNR and CDR2 as FQNEAQ (reference sequence). This CDR3 has 12 residues. The CDR3 bases are TGTGCCAGCAGACCTAGGGACGGGGAAGCTTTCTTT. Protein sequence: CASRPRDGEAFF.

This clonotype was seen a single time. Being one base from a much bigger clone, this may be a read error. The J gene is TRBJ1-3, the V gene TRBV28; unclear D gene. The CDR3 is 11 residues long. Germline V gene sequence: CDR1 MDHEN, CDR2 SYDVKM. Between the trimmed V and J ends, which lost 4 bases and 9 bases, there was a span of 7 bases. The CDR3 is CASSSDVTIYF. CDR3 in DNA: TGTGCCAGCAGTTCAGATGTCACCATATATTTT. Full variable domain (missing parts from reference TRBV28 and TRBJ1-3): DVKVTQSSRYLVKRTGEKVFLECVQDMDHENMFWYRQDPGLGLRLIYFSYDVKMKEKGDIPEGYSVSREKKERFSLILESASTNQTSMYLCASSSDVTIYFGEGSWLTVV.

This clonotype was counted many times. The chain joins TRBV20-1 to TRBJ2-7, with 7 bases lining up with TRBD1. CDR3 length: 19 residues. J was trimmed by 0 bases and V by 0 bases; bases with no gene match: 17. Germline V lookup: CDR1 DFQATT, CDR2 SNEGSKA (reference sequence). In DNA, the CDR3 is TGCAGTGCTAGAGATCCCCCCGGACAGGACACTCTAAGCTCCTACGAGCAGTACTTC. Its translation: CSARDPPGQDTLSSYEQYF.

Comment on this clonotype: At one end the junction does not follow the germline gene, possibly because of a read error. The chain is built from TRBV7-9 and TRBJ2-1, with a possible D match to TRBD2 (7 bases). The CDR3 sequence is 16 residues long. Germline CDR1 reads SEHNR; CDR2 reads FQNEAQ (reference sequence). The chain's CDR3 is CASSPRGGGAYDEQFF. In nucleotides, the CDR3 is TGTGCCAGCAGCCCCCGCGGTGGGGGGGCCTACGATGAGCAGTTCTTC.

This clonotype was counted at least ten times. The gene calls are TRBV6-9 and TRBJ2-7; 10 bases are shared with TRBD1. This CDR3 spans 16 amino acids. Germline CDR1 and CDR2: MNHGY and SVAAGI. Trimming removed 6 bases from V and 6 bases from J; junction bases left unmatched: 14. This CDR3 reads CASRQPPGTGAVEQYF. CDR3 coding DNA: TGTGCCAGCAGGCAGCCGCCCGGGACAGGGGCCGTCGAGCAGTACTTC.

The chain recombines TRBV20-1 with TRBJ2-7, with 9 bases fitting TRBD2. The CDR3 is 14 residues long. Germline-derived CDR1 and CDR2 are DFQATT and SNEGSKA (reference sequence). Trimming cost V 3 bases and J 7 bases; bases outside gene matches: 10. The CDR3 here is CSASVSSGIGEQYF. CDR3 nucleotide sequence: TGCAGTGCTAGTGTTTCTAGCGGGATTGGGGAGCAGTACTTC.

Comment on this clonotype: One end of the junction does not line up with germline, which may come from a read error. The genes are TRBV7-2 and TRBJ2-1; 7 bases fit TRBD2. The germline V gene has CDR1 SGHTA and CDR2 FQGNSA. The CDR3 runs to 15 residues. CDR3: CASSPSGGSYNEQLF. For the CDR3, the DNA is TGTGCCAGCAGCCCTAGCGGAGGCTCCTACAATGAGCAGCTCTTC.

This clonotype counts as medium-sized (0.01 to 0.1%). The genes are TRBV6-1 and TRBJ2-3, with D possibly matching TRBD2 (6 bases). Germline lookup yields CDR1 MNHNS and CDR2 SASEGT. V was clipped by 3 bases and J by 1 base, with 14 bases between them. The CDR3 sequence is 16 residues long. The CDR3 coding sequence is TGTGCCAGCAGTGACCACGGGCAGCGGGGCACAGATACGCAGTATTTT. Translation gives CASSDHGQRGTDTQYF.

This clonotype was seen repeatedly, ten times or more. This chain connects TRBV20-1 to TRBJ2-7; D is ambiguous. Germline assignment: CDR1 DFQATT and CDR2 SNEGSKA (reference sequence). Trimming removed 2 bases at V and 0 bases at J, with 5 bases between. The CDR3 extends over 12 amino acids. CDR3 residues: CSARSSSYEQYV. For the CDR3, the DNA is TGCAGTGCTAGAAGTAGCTCCTACGAGCAGTACGTC.

The V call is TRBV11-2, the J call TRBJ2-3; TRBD1 aligns across 8 bases. In germline, CDR1 is SGHAT, CDR2 FQNNGV. This CDR3 has 15 amino acids. Trimming cost V 5 bases and J 4 bases; bases outside gene matches: 8. The CDR3: CASSTLTGAPDTQYF. CDR3 in DNA: TGTGCCAGCAGCACCCTGACAGGGGCGCCAGATACGCAGTATTTT.

This clonotype has ten or more counts. The CDR3 nucleotides are TGTGCCAGCAGTTCACCAATCCGATTGACTAGCGGGAGGACCGAGCAGTACTTC. Its translation: CASSSPIRLTSGRTEQYF. The chain couples TRBV6-2 or TRBV6-3 to TRBJ2-7; 13 nucleotides agree with TRBD2. Germline V gene sequence: CDR1 MNHEY, CDR2 SVGEGT. The CDR3 runs to 18 residues. The J segment lost 6 bases and the V segment lost 4 bases, leaving 15 bases of the junction unmatched.

This clonotype has a count of ten or more. The chain couples TRBV24-1 to TRBJ1-1; tentatively, D is TRBD1 (6 bases). This CDR3 has 15 amino acids. Between the trimmed V and J ends, which lost 12 bases and 3 bases, there was a span of 22 bases. The germline CDR1 and CDR2 sequences are KGHDR and SFDVKD. CDR3 sequence: CASRQVGRTDTEAFF. The CDR3 region has the DNA TGTGCCTCGCGACAGGTAGGGCGGACGGACACTGAAGCTTTCTTT.

This clonotype was detected only once. This may come from a read error, since a much larger clone is one base off. The chain employs TRBV7-9 and TRBJ1-3; D gene ambiguous. Trimming pared 5 bases from V and 6 bases from J, leaving 14 bases between. The CDR3 is made up of 14 amino acids. From germline, CDR1 is SEHNR and CDR2 FQNEAQ (reference sequence). The CDR3 bases are TGTGCCAGCAGCCCCACCGGCAGATCAAACACCATATATTTT. This encodes CASSPTGRSNTIYF.

This clonotype was seen at least ten times. The V and J genes are TRBV28 and TRBJ1-1; unclear D gene. The germline gives CDR1 MDHEN, CDR2 SYDVKM. The CDR3 covers 15 residues. The V gene lost 5 bases and the J gene lost 1 base, with 14 bases spanning the gap. The CDR3 DNA sequence: TGTGCCAGCAGTAACGAACAGCCCCAGAACACTGAAGCTTTCTTT. Translation gives CASSNEQPQNTEAFF.

The V gene is TRBV2, the J gene TRBJ2-3; D gene unclear. The germline V gene has CDR1 SNHLY and CDR2 FYNNEI. The CDR3 has 14 residues. V shed 7 bases and J shed 4 bases, with 15 bases lying between them. The CDR3 spells CASTRNRGADTQYF. The CDR3 nucleotides are TGTGCCAGCACCCGGAACAGAGGAGCAGATACGCAGTATTTT.

On this clonotype: A much larger clone lies one base from this, so it may be a read error. The chain combines TRBV12-3 or TRBV12-4 with TRBJ1-2; TRBD1 is a possible D gene (5 bases). The CDR3 covers 13 residues. The germline V and J ends were trimmed by 6 bases and 6 bases, with 14 bases remaining between them. CDR3 region: CASSPQGVHGYTF. The CDR3 nucleotides read TGTGCCAGCAGCCCCCAGGGCGTCCATGGCTACACCTTC.

This clonotype was counted ten times or more. The chain couples TRBV20-1 to TRBJ1-6, with D uncertain. The CDR3 is 15 residues long. The ends were cut back, 3 bases at V and 8 bases at J, with 17 bases in the middle. Germline-derived CDR1 and CDR2 are DFQATT and SNEGSKA (reference sequence). In nucleotides, the CDR3 is TGCAGTGCTAGGCGGCCGGGCGCCTTACATTCACCCCTCCACTTT. This translates into CSARRPGALHSPLHF.

The CDR3 DNA follows: TGTGCCAGCGGGAGGCCGGGACAGGGAACCGGCTACACCTTC. Amino acid sequence: CASGRPGQGTGYTF. The genes are TRBV28 and TRBJ1-2, with 9 bases aligning to TRBD1. Unmatched junction bases numbered 12, after V lost 8 bases and J lost 8 bases. The CDR3 is 14 residues long. CDR1 MDHEN and CDR2 SYDVKM come from the germline V gene.

About this clonotype: A much larger clone differs from this one at a single base, so this may be a read error. This chain uses TRBV20-1 with TRBJ1-1; D is perhaps TRBD1 (5 bases). Trimming took off 4 bases at V and 4 bases at J, with 13 bases between the two ends. The V gene's germline CDR1 is DFQATT and CDR2 SNEGSKA (reference sequence). This CDR3 spans 13 amino acids. The chain's CDR3 is CSAKKDTSTEAFF. CDR3 sequence (DNA): TGCAGTGCTAAAAAGGACACGAGCACTGAAGCTTTCTTT.

This clonotype was observed many times. The V and J genes are TRBV28 and TRBJ2-7, with TRBD2 matching over 7 bases. The CDR3 runs to 16 residues. V dropped 5 bases and J dropped 0; count of bases not matched to a gene: 10. Germline assignment: CDR1 MDHEN and CDR2 SYDVKM. The CDR3 spells CASSPDPGTISYEQYF. In nucleotides, the CDR3 is TGTGCCAGCAGTCCCGATCCCGGGACTATCTCCTACGAGCAGTACTTC.

This rearrangement joins TRBV5-4 to TRBJ2-2, with TRBD2 matching over 11 bases. Losses at the gene ends were 1 base for V and 8 bases for J; bases not matched to a gene: 10. The CDR3 has 17 residues. The germline CDR1 and CDR2 sequences are SGHNT and YYREEE (reference sequence). The CDR3 DNA follows: TGTGCCAGCAGCTTGACGCAACTAGCGGGAGTGGCTGGGGAGCTGTTTTTT. This sequence encodes CASSLTQLAGVAGELFF.

This clonotype appeared a few times. The genes are TRBV3-1 and TRBJ1-4; 7 positions match TRBD1. V lost 3 bases, J lost 5 bases, and 6 bases stayed unmatched. The germline V gene encodes CDR1 LGHDT and CDR2 YNNKEL (reference sequence). This CDR3 has 15 amino acids. Here the CDR3 DNA reads TGTGCCAGCAGCCATTGGGACAGAGGGAATGAAAAACTGTTTTTT. This sequence encodes CASSHWDRGNEKLFF.

Many counts were recorded for this clonotype. The chain uses TRBV27 and TRBJ2-1; the match to TRBD2 covers 7 bases. Germline V gene sequence: CDR1 MNHEY, CDR2 SMNVEV (reference sequence). J was trimmed by 8 bases and V by 3 bases; bases with no gene match: 4. CDR3 length equals 13 residues. The CDR3 spells CASSFLGRDEQFF. CDR3 bases: TGTGCCAGCAGTTTTCTGGGGAGGGATGAGCAGTTCTTC.

This clonotype was counted many times. The chain employs TRBV6-2 or TRBV6-3 and TRBJ2-1, with D unresolved. V was trimmed by 2 bases and J by 12 bases, leaving 8 bases between them. CDR3 length: 11 amino acids. Germline V gene sequence: CDR1 MNHEY, CDR2 SVGEGT. The CDR3 sequence: CASSYGEPQFF. Here the CDR3 DNA reads TGTGCCAGCAGTTACGGCGAGCCGCAGTTCTTC.

Ten or more counts support this clonotype. The V and J genes are TRBV20-1 and TRBJ1-2, with a possible D match to TRBD1 (6 bases). In germline, CDR1 is DFQATT, CDR2 SNEGSKA (reference sequence). The CDR3 runs 14 residues. Trimming stripped 3 bases from V and 1 base from J, with 12 bases between. CDR3 protein: CSASLPGDNYGYTF. CDR3 DNA: TGCAGTGCTAGTTTGCCAGGGGATAACTATGGCTACACCTTC.

This clonotype came up a few times. V gene TRBV9 combines with J gene TRBJ1-3; D not certain. There are 14 residues in the CDR3. Trimming cost V 4 bases and J 4 bases, with 12 bases left between them. Germline loops: CDR1 SGDLS, CDR2 YYNGEE. The DNA of the CDR3 is TGTGCCAGCAGCCTCGGACGCCAAGGAAACACCATATATTTT. Encoded protein: CASSLGRQGNTIYF.

A few counts support this clonotype. This chain joins TRBV18 and TRBJ2-1; D gene uncertain. The CDR3 has 13 amino acids. The germline CDR1 and CDR2 sequences are KGHSH and LQKENI. Trimming took 8 bases from V and 0 from J, leaving 8 bases between them. The CDR3 spells CASTQSSYNEQFF. In DNA, the CDR3 is TGTGCCAGCACCCAGAGCTCCTACAATGAGCAGTTCTTC. The whole variable domain, remainder taken from reference TRBV18 and TRBJ2-1, is NAGVMQNPRHLVRRRGQEARLRCSPMKGHSHVYWYRQLPEEGLKFMVYLQKENIIDESGMPKERFSAEFPKEGPSILRIQQVVRGDSAAYFCASTQSSYNEQFFGPGTRLTVL.

The rearrangement links TRBV29-1 to TRBJ2-3, with TRBD2 as a possible D gene (6 bases). The CDR3 is 15 amino acids. Germline V gives CDR1 SQVTM, CDR2 ANQGSEA. The V and J ends lost 5 bases and 1 base respectively, with 16 bases between them. This CDR3 is CSVTGGASRTDTQYF. In DNA, the CDR3 is TGCAGCGTTACCGGCGGGGCTAGCCGCACAGATACGCAGTATTTT.

Points on this clonotype: A read error may be the cause here, since a much bigger clone is one base away. The V gene is TRBV20-1, the J gene TRBJ2-7; tentatively, D is TRBD1 (5 bases). Per the germline V gene, CDR1 is DFQATT and CDR2 is SNEGSKA (reference sequence). This CDR3 comprises 15 residues. The CDR3 is CIARDQGRSSYEQYF. CDR3 DNA sequence: TGCATTGCTAGAGATCAGGGCAGGTCCTCCTACGAGCAGTACTTC.